This T cell receptor beta chain was found in a study of blood T cell repertoires in COVID-19. The wider study: PBMCs, B-cell-depleted T cells, or T cells were the source of the cDNA or gDNA that made up the material.

The assay was immunoSEQ multiplex PCR, and TCRdb's table has in-frame clones only and misses some. The sample includes 250,000 or so clones, under 90% seen only once; the top ten take about 1.7%. Looked up from germline, CDR1 is MNHNS and CDR2 is SASEGT. V shed 3 bases and J shed 8 bases, with 16 bases lying between them. The CDR3 loop spans 15 amino acids. The rearrangement links TRBV6-1 to TRBJ1-4; D remains unclear. The clonotype comes from a man aged 35 to 55 who had recovered from COVID-19. Sample: PBMCs or T cells enriched from blood (not recorded which). The CDR3 reads CASSDDPGLQEKLFF. In nucleotides, the CDR3 is TGTGCCAGCAGTGACGACCCCGGACTTCAGGAAAAACTGTTTTTT.